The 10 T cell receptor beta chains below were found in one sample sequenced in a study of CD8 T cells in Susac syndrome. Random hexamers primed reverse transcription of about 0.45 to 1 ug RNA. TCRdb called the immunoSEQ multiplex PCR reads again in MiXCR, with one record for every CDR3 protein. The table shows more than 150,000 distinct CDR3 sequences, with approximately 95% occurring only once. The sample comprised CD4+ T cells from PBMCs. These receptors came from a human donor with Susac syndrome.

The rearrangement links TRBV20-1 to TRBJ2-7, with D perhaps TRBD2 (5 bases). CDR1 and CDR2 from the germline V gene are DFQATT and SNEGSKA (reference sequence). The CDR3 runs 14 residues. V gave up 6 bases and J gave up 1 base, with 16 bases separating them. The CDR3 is CSAPSSEGSYEQYF. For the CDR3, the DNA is TGCAGTGCCCCATCGTCAGAGGGTTCCTACGAGCAGTACTTC.

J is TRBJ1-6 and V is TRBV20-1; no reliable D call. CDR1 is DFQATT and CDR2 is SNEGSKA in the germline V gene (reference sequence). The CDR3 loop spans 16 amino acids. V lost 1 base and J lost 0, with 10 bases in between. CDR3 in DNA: TGCAGTGCTAGAGCCGTCCAAGCCTCCTATAATTCACCCCTCCACTTT. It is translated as CSARAVQASYNSPLHF.

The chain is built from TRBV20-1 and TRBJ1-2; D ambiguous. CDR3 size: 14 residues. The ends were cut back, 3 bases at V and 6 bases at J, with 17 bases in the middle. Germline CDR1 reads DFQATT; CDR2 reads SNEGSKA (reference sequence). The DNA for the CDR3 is TGCAGTGCTAGTACTTTGTTCGGCCCCGATGGCTACACCTTC. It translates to CSASTLFGPDGYTF.

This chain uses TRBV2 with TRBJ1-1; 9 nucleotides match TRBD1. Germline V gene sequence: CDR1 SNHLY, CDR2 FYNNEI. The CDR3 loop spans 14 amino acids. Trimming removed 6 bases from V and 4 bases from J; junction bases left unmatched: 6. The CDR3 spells CASSTGGASTEAFF. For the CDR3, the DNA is TGTGCCAGCAGCACAGGGGGCGCGAGCACTGAAGCTTTCTTT.

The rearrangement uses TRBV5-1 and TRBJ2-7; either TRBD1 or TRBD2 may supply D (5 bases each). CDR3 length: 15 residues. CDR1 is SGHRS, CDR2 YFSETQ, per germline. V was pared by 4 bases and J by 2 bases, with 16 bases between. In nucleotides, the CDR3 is TGCGCCAGCAGCCAGGGACGTCCTTCTCCCTACGAGCAGTACTTC. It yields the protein CASSQGRPSPYEQYF.

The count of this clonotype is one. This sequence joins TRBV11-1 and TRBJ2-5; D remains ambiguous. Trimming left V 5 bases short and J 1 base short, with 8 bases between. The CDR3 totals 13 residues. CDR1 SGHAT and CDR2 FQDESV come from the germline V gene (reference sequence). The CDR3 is CASSQKIQETQYF. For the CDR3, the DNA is TGTGCCAGCAGCCAAAAGATCCAAGAGACCCAGTACTTC.

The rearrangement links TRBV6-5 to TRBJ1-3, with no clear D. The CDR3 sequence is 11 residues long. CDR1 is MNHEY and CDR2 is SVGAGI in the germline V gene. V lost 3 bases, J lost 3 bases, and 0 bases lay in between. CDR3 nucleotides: TGTGCCAGCAGTTATGGAAACACCATATATTTT. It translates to CASSYGNTIYF.

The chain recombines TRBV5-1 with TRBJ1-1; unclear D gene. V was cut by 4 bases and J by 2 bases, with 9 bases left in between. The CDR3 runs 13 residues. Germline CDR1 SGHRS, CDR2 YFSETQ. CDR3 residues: CASSGGLNTEAFF. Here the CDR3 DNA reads TGCGCCAGCAGCGGCGGACTCAACACTGAAGCTTTCTTT.

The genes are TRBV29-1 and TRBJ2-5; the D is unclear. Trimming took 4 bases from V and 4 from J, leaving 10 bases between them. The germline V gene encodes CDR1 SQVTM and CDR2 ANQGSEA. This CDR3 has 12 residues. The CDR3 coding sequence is TGCAGCGTTGTGACCCGGCGAGAGACCCAGTACTTC. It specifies CSVVTRRETQYF.

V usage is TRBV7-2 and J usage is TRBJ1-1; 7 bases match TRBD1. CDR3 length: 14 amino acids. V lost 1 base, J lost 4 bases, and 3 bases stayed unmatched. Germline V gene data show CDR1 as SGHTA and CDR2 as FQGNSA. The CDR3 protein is CASSLGAGGTEAFF. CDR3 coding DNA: TGTGCCAGCAGCTTAGGTGCAGGGGGCACTGAAGCTTTCTTT.